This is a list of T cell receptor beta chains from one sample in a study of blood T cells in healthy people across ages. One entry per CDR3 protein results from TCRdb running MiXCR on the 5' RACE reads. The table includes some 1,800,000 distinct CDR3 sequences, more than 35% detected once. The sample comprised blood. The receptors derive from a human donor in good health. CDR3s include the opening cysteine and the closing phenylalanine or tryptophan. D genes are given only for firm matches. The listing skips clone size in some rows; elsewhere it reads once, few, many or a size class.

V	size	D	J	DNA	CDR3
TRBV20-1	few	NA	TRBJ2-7	TGCAGTGCTAGCCGTTCCACGGTTTTCTACGAGCAGTACTTC	CSASRSTVFYEQYF
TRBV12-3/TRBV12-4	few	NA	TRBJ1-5	TGTGCCAGCAGTTTTTGGGGGAAGGTTAGTCAGCCCCAGCATTTT	CASSFWGKVSQPQHF
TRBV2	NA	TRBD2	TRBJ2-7	TGTGCCAGCAGTGCACGGGGGGGTAACTACGAGCAGTACTTC	CASSARGGNYEQYF
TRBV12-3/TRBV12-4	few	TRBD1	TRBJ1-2	TGTGCCAGCAATGGAGCCCTCGGACCCTGGGACAGGCACTATGGCTACACCTTC	CASNGALGPWDRHYGYTF
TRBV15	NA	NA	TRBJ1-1	TGTGCCACCAGCCTAAGGGTGACTGAAGCTTTCTTT	CATSLRVTEAFF
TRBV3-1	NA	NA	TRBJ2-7	TGTGCCAGCAGCCAAGGTCCGGGGGACAACTCCTACGAGCAGTACTTC	CASSQGPGDNSYEQYF
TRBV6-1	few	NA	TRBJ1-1	TGTGCCAGCCGCCTTACTTCCGACCCACCAACAAGAGGGACTGAAGCTTTCTTT	CASRLTSDPPTRGTEAFF
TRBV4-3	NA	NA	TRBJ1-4	TGCGCCAGCAGCCAAGATATCCGGAATGAAAAACTGTTTTTT	CASSQDIRNEKLFF
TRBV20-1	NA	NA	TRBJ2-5	TGCAGTGCTAGAGTGGAGGGGGCCGGGAGGTGGGAGACCCAGTACTTC	CSARVEGAGRWETQYF
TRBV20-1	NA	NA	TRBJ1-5	TGCAGTGCTAGAGAACAGCCAGCCAGCAATTATCAGCCCCAGCATTTT	CSAREQPASNYQPQHF
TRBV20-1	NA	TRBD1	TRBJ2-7	TGCAGTGCTTCAACAGGGGGCGGGCACGAGCAGTACTTC	CSASTGGGHEQYF
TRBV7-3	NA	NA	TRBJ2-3	TGTGCCAGCAGCCCTACTACTGCGGGTACGCAGTATTTT	CASSPTTAGTQYF
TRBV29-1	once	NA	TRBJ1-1	TGCAGCGTGATGGGGACAAGTCACACTGAGGCTTTCTTT	CSVMGTSHTEAFF
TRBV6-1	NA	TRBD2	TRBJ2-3	TGTGCCAGCAGTGAATGGGAGCGGGGACTATACTCCTCCACAGATACGCAGTATTTT	CASSEWERGLYSSTDTQYF
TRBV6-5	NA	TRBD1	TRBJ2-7	TGTGCCAGCAAGTGGGGGACAGAGGCATCCTACGAGCAGTACTTC	CASKWGTEASYEQYF
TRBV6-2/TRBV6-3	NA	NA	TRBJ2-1	TGTGCCAGCAGTTACTCTGACTGGGGCTCCTACAATGAGCAGTTCTTC	CASSYSDWGSYNEQFF
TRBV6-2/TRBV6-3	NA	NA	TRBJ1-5	TGTGCCAGCAGTTACTCGAGGATGGGCAATCAGCCCCAGCATTTT	CASSYSRMGNQPQHF
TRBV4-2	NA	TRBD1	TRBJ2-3	TGTGCCAGCAGCCACGTCTCAGGGGGAAGCACAGATACGCAGTATTTT	CASSHVSGGSTDTQYF
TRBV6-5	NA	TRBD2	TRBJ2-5	TGTGCCAGCAGTTGCGGTCCTAGCGGTGGAGAGACCCAGTACTTC	CASSCGPSGGETQYF
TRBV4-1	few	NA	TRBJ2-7	TGCGCCAGCAGCAGTCGGGAGCATTCCTACGAGCAGTACTTC	CASSSREHSYEQYF
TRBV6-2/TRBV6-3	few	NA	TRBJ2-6	TGTGCCAGCAGCCTGCTGGAGTTAGAGTATCCTGGGGCCAACGTCCTGACTTTC	CASSLLELEYPGANVLTF
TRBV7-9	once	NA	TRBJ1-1	TGTGCCAGCAGCCTCCGAGAGGGTGAAGCTTTCTTT	CASSLREGEAFF
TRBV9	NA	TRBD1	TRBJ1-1	TGTGCCAGCAGCCAACAGGGGGATAGGACTGAAGCTTTCTTT	CASSQQGDRTEAFF
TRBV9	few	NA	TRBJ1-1	TGTGCCAGCAGCCTGGACGGGAGTAGCACTGAAGCTTTCTTT	CASSLDGSSTEAFF
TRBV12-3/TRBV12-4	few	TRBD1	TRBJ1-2	TGTGCCAGCAGTTCATCCAGGGGGCGGTGGGATGGCTACACCTTC	CASSSSRGRWDGYTF
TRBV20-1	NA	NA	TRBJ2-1	TGCAGTGCTAGTTCGGGGGAGGAAAATGAGCAGTTCTTC	CSASSGEENEQFF
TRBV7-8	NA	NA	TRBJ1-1	TGTGCCAGCAGCTTAGTCCCAGCGTGGGGCATCACTGAAGCTTTCTTT	CASSLVPAWGITEAFF
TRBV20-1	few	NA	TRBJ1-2	TGCAGTGCTAGAAGGACAGCTAATGGCTACACCTTC	CSARRTANGYTF
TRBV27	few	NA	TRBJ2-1	TGTGCCAGCAGTCCCGGTGGAAGTTGGGATGAGCAGTTCTTC	CASSPGGSWDEQFF
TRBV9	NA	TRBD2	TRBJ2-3	TGTGCCAGCAGCGTCGGACTAGCGAGGAGCACAGATACGCAGTATTTT	CASSVGLARSTDTQYF
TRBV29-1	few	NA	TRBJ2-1	TGCAGCGTTGTAAAGGTCTCCTACAATGAGCAGTTCTTC	CSVVKVSYNEQFF